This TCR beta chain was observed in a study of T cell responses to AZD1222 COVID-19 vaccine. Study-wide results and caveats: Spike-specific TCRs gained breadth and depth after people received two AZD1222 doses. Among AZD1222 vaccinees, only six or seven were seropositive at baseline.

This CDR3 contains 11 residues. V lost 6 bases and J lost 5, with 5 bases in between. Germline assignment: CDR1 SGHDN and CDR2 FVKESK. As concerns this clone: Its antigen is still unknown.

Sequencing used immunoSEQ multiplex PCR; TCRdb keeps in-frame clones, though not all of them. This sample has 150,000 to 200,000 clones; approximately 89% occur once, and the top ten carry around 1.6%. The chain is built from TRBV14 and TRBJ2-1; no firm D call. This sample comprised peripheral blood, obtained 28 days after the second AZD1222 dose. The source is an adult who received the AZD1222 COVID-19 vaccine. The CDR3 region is CASRQHNEQFF. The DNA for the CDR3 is TGTGCCAGCAGACAACACAATGAGCAGTTCTTC.